This T cell receptor (beta chain) was sequenced for a study of siplizumab effects on memory and regulatory T cells. Study-wide results and caveats: Siplizumab brought about a significant reduction in alloreactive sequences traceable to unstimulated CD4+ memory cells. It seemed that naive T cells were more diverse than memory cells and were major contributors to the alloresponse. Controls showed an average of roughly 27% Treg-derived mappable alloreactive CD4+ clones, while siplizumab showed 60% to 80%.

Note on this clone: Its antigen is unknown.

Libraries were prepared by immunoSEQ multiplex PCR; TCRdb keeps only in-frame clonotypes and omits some of them. This sample carries approximately 100,000 clones, approximately 94% of them seen once, and the ten largest clones take under 0.65%. The CDR3 contains 15 residues. The V gene's germline CDR1 is SNHLY and CDR2 FYNNEI. Trimming stripped 8 bases from V and 3 bases from J, with 18 bases between. The chain links TRBV2 to TRBJ2-3, with a tentative D call TRBD2 (7 bases). The material sequenced was Tregs sorted from blood. This clonotype originated in a human donor in good health. CDR3 sequence (DNA): TGTGCCAGCGGAAACGAGGGGGGGAGAACAGATACGCAGTATTTT. Translated: CASGNEGGRTDTQYF.